What follows are 22 T cell receptor beta chains derived from one specimen sequenced in a study of cytomegalovirus exposure and HLA in healthy donors. The PCR ran on 60 Vbeta and 13 Jbeta primers. Sequencing was performed with immunoSEQ multiplex PCR; in TCRdb, only in-frame clones are kept and a portion is missing. The table shows fewer than 150,000 clones, with 79% occurring only once. Sequenced material: PBMCs. The receptors derive from a man in his forties in good health and CMV-seropositive.

The rearrangement uses TRBV19 and TRBJ1-5; 7 bases align to TRBD1. V was clipped by 6 bases and J by 4 bases; unmatched bases: 0. The germline V gene encodes CDR1 LNHDA and CDR2 SQIVND (reference sequence). This CDR3 spans 12 amino acids. DNA of the CDR3: TGTGCCAGTAGACAGGGGAATCAGCCCCAGCATTTT. It yields the protein CASRQGNQPQHF.

The chain combines TRBV4-1 with TRBJ1-5; D unclear. The CDR3 is 15 amino acids. V was clipped by 1 base and J by 6 bases, with 13 bases between them. CDR1 is MGHRA and CDR2 is YSYEKL in the germline V gene. CDR3 loop: CASSQVGDGIQPQHF. The CDR3 DNA reads as TGCGCCAGCAGCCAAGTCGGAGACGGCATTCAGCCCCAGCATTTT.

The chain joins TRBV5-1 to TRBJ1-5; no firm D call. The CDR3 is 13 amino acids. From germline, CDR1 is SGHRS and CDR2 YFSETQ. The V and J ends lost 3 bases and 3 bases respectively, with 7 bases between them. The CDR3 DNA reads as TGCGCCAGCAGCTCCTCGTCCAATCAGCCCCAGCATTTT. Residues: CASSSSSNQPQHF.

J is TRBJ2-3 and V is TRBV27; 8 bases line up with TRBD1. Germline values: CDR1 MNHEY, CDR2 SMNVEV (reference sequence). The CDR3 is made up of 15 amino acids. V lost 6 bases and J lost 2; bases outside the gene matches: 7. The CDR3 is CASRRDRGDTDTQYF. CDR3 nucleotide sequence: TGTGCCAGCAGGCGAGACAGGGGAGACACAGATACGCAGTATTTT.

The sample holds one count of this clone. This sequence joins TRBV15 and TRBJ2-7, with 10 bases fitting TRBD2. CDR1 is LNHNV and CDR2 is YYDKDF in the germline V gene (reference sequence). The length of the CDR3 is 21 residues. V lost 0 bases to trimming and J lost 0 bases; unmatched junction nucleotides: 17. The CDR3 spells CATSRDFGSYSGRHSSYEQYF. The CDR3 DNA is TGTGCCACCAGCAGAGATTTTGGTAGTTATAGCGGGAGGCACAGCTCCTACGAGCAGTACTTC.

The chain uses TRBV7-2 and TRBJ2-7; TRBD2 aligns across 8 bases. V dropped 1 base and J dropped 0; count of bases not matched to a gene: 2. The CDR3 runs 15 residues. Germline CDR1 SGHTA, CDR2 FQGNSA. As DNA, the CDR3 is TGTGCCAGCAGCTTAGTAGCGGGGAGCTCCTACGAGCAGTACTTC. As protein: CASSLVAGSSYEQYF. The entire variable domain, with the rest obtained from reference TRBV7-2 and TRBJ2-7, is as follows: GAGVSQSPSNKVTEKGKDVELRCDPISGHTALYWYRQSLGQGLEFLIYFQGNSAPDKSGLPSDRFSAERTGGSVSTLTIQRTQQEDSAVYLCASSLVAGSSYEQYFGPGTRLTVT.

V gene TRBV2 combines with J gene TRBJ2-7; TRBD2 agrees at 15 bases. The CDR3 loop spans 21 amino acids. Germline CDR1 reads SNHLY; CDR2 reads FYNNEI. V shed 4 bases and J 0 bases; nucleotides not matched to a gene: 16. CDR3 loop: CASSGTSGRARGARGSYEQYF. The DNA for the CDR3 is TGTGCCAGCAGTGGGACTAGCGGGAGGGCTAGGGGGGCTCGCGGCTCCTACGAGCAGTACTTC.

The chain joins TRBV6-1 to TRBJ2-2; possibly TRBD1 for D (5 bases). V was clipped by 4 bases and J by 4 bases, with 16 bases between them. Germline V gives CDR1 MNHNS, CDR2 SASEGT. The CDR3 totals 16 residues. The CDR3 here is CASSVRSAQGTGELFF. The CDR3 bases are TGTGCCAGCAGTGTTAGATCAGCCCAGGGCACCGGGGAGCTGTTTTTT.

The chain uses TRBV6-1 and TRBJ1-1, with D possibly matching TRBD1 (6 bases). This CDR3 has 13 residues. Germline CDR1 is MNHNS and CDR2 is SASEGT. Trimming removed 5 bases from V and 1 base from J, with 8 bases in between. In DNA, the CDR3 is TGTGCCAGCAGTAAGACAGGGAACACTGAAGCTTTCTTT. As protein: CASSKTGNTEAFF.

This chain connects TRBV5-6 to TRBJ1-2, with 8 positions matching TRBD1. This CDR3 contains 14 residues. V shed 5 bases and J 4 bases; nucleotides not matched to a gene: 7. From germline, CDR1 is SGHDT and CDR2 YYEEEE. CDR3 region: CASRSGQGFYGYTF. The CDR3 coding sequence is TGTGCCAGCAGGAGTGGACAGGGATTCTATGGCTACACCTTC.

The V gene is TRBV5-1, the J gene TRBJ1-4, with a possible D match to TRBD1 (6 bases). The V end lost 2 bases, the J end lost 1 base, and 9 bases lay between the germline ends. The germline V gene encodes CDR1 SGHRS and CDR2 YFSETQ. The CDR3 extends over 15 amino acids. The CDR3 coding sequence is TGCGCCAGCAGCTTAGTACAGGGAACTAATGAAAAACTGTTTTTT. This sequence encodes CASSLVQGTNEKLFF.

The V and J genes are TRBV25-1 and TRBJ2-2; no reliable D call. The CDR3 spans 14 residues. Germline lookup yields CDR1 MGHDK and CDR2 SYGVNS. Trimming cost V 5 bases and J 1 base, with 8 bases left between them. The CDR3 DNA reads as TGTGCCAGCAGTCACACGAAGAACACCGGGGAGCTGTTTTTT. Protein: CASSHTKNTGELFF. Using reference TRBV25-1 and TRBJ2-2 for the parts outside the CDR3, the full variable domain is EADIYQTPRYLVIGTGKKITLECSQTMGHDKMYWYQQDPGMELHLIHYSYGVNSTEKGDLSSESTVSRIRTEHFPLTLESARPSHTSQYLCASSHTKNTGELFFGEGSRLTVL.

The chain carries TRBV5-1 and TRBJ2-7; TRBD1 matches 8 bases. Germline V gene sequence: CDR1 SGHRS, CDR2 YFSETQ. The CDR3 totals 14 residues. Unmatched junction bases numbered 11, after V lost 3 bases and J lost 9 bases. The CDR3 protein is CASSSSGTGDGQYF. The CDR3 coding sequence is TGCGCCAGCAGCTCTTCCGGGACAGGTGACGGGCAGTACTTC.

This clone was counted a few times. The chain joins TRBV5-1 to TRBJ1-1; D is uncertain. CDR3 length: 17 amino acids. Germline loops: CDR1 SGHRS, CDR2 YFSETQ. The germline V and J ends were trimmed by 4 bases and 0 bases, with 19 bases remaining between them. CDR3 DNA: TGCGCCAGCAGCCTGGTTGGCAGAACTAGCATGAACACTGAAGCTTTCTTT. Its protein product is CASSLVGRTSMNTEAFF.

This clone was observed once. This chain connects TRBV4-2 to TRBJ2-7; 13 bases map to TRBD2. This CDR3 contains 17 residues. From germline, CDR1 is LGHNA and CDR2 YNFKEQ. Trimming removed 3 bases from V and 2 bases from J; junction bases left unmatched: 7. The CDR3 DNA reads as TGTGCCAGCAGCCAGGGGACTAGCGGGGACGGGACCTACGAGCAGTACTTC. Protein product: CASSQGTSGDGTYEQYF.

The V gene is TRBV6-1, the J gene TRBJ2-7; a possible D gene is TRBD1 (6 bases). The V and J ends lost 6 bases and 2 bases respectively, with 17 bases between them. The germline V gene encodes CDR1 MNHNS and CDR2 SASEGT. The CDR3 has 15 amino acids. The CDR3 region is CASRPFPDRTYEQYF. As DNA, the CDR3 is TGTGCCAGCAGGCCATTCCCCGACAGGACCTACGAGCAGTACTTC.

The V gene is TRBV19, the J gene TRBJ2-2; 10 bases map to TRBD1. The CDR3 sequence is 17 residues long. Unmatched junction bases numbered 15, after V lost 7 bases and J lost 7 bases. The V gene's germline CDR1 is LNHDA and CDR2 SQIVND (reference sequence). This chain's CDR3 is CASTSRETGGAGGELFF. The CDR3 DNA reads TGTGCCAGTACCTCCAGGGAGACAGGGGGCGCGGGCGGGGAGCTGTTTTTT.

In its sample, this clone was seen once. The chain couples TRBV28 to TRBJ1-4, with a tentative D call TRBD1 (6 bases). The germline V and J ends were trimmed by 4 bases and 15 bases, with 18 bases remaining between them. The germline CDR1 and CDR2 sequences are MDHEN and SYDVKM. The CDR3 extends over 13 amino acids. CDR3 protein: CASSYGQGFVMFF. The CDR3 DNA is TGTGCCAGCAGTTATGGGCAGGGGTTTGTTATGTTTTTT.

The J gene is TRBJ1-1, the V gene TRBV30, with no clear D. The CDR3 runs to 11 residues. V was shortened by 0 bases and J by 10 bases, with 9 bases between the two germline ends. Germline V gives CDR1 GTSNPN, CDR2 SVGIG (reference sequence). The CDR3, as DNA: TGTGCCTGGAGTGTACGGCAGGCAGCTTTCTTT. Translation: CAWSVRQAAFF.

The chain recombines TRBV7-8 with TRBJ1-6, with a weak D call TRBD1 (5 bases). V lost 2 bases to trimming and J lost 3 bases, with 11 bases between them. CDR3 length: 16 residues. Germline assignment: CDR1 SGHVS and CDR2 FQNEAQ. The CDR3 DNA sequence: TGTGCCAGCAGCTTATTCCAGGGTGACTATAATTCACCCCTCCACTTT. As protein: CASSLFQGDYNSPLHF.

This chain uses TRBV5-6 with TRBJ2-1; 8 bases are a match to TRBD2. With 5 bases clipped from V and 8 bases from J, the junction kept 18 bases outside the gene matches. Germline V lookup: CDR1 SGHDT, CDR2 YYEEEE. The CDR3 totals 17 residues. Here the CDR3 reads CASSSERLAGPRDEQFF. Written as DNA, the CDR3 is TGTGCCAGCAGTTCAGAAAGGTTAGCGGGGCCTCGGGATGAGCAGTTCTTC.

The rearrangement joins TRBV7-2 to TRBJ1-2, with a tentative D call TRBD1 (6 bases). From germline, CDR1 is SGHTA and CDR2 FQGNSA. There are 13 residues in the CDR3. Trimming removed 2 bases at V and 5 bases at J, with 9 bases between. CDR3 bases: TGTGCCAGCAGCTTACGGACAGCTTATGGCTACACCTTC. Encoded protein: CASSLRTAYGYTF. Full variable domain (remainder filled in from reference TRBV7-2 and TRBJ1-2): GAGVSQSPSNKVTEKGKDVELRCDPISGHTALYWYRQSLGQGLEFLIYFQGNSAPDKSGLPSDRFSAERTGGSVSTLTIQRTQQEDSAVYLCASSLRTAYGYTFGSGTRLTVV.